Sequencing of this T cell receptor beta chain was carried out in a study of blood T cells in healthy people across ages. Study information: Every two T cells gave about one barcoded beta molecule via template switching.

The trim removed 7 bases at V and 5 bases at J, leaving 9 bases unmatched. CDR3 length: 14 residues. Germline loops: CDR1 SGHVS, CDR2 FNYEAQ. Notes on the study in general: Using unsorted PBMCs precluded a conclusive naive versus antigen-experienced comparison. Both naive CD4+ cell counts and diversity were greater in long-lived donors than in aged donors.

Russia was home to the donors, healthy Caucasian individuals aged about 6 to 90. This clonotype has a single count. Its antigen is not known. With a J-beta primer mix and a sample-barcoded 5' primer, a second PCR ran about 7 to 12 cycles. TCRdb ran MiXCR on the 5' RACE reads and lists one entry per CDR3 protein. Of approximately 850,000 distinct CDR3 sequences listed, 40% to 50% are singletons. The V and J genes are TRBV7-6 and TRBJ2-5; 8 bases fit TRBD1. The TCR originated in a man aged 55 to 69 in good health. Specimen: blood. This CDR3 is CASTLATGEETQYF. Written as DNA, the CDR3 is TGTGCCAGCACCCTAGCGACAGGGGAGGAGACCCAGTACTTC. Full variable domain (remainder filled in from reference TRBV7-6 and TRBJ2-5): GAGVSQSPRYKVTKRGQDVALRCDPISGHVSLYWYRQALGQGPEFLTYFNYEAQQDKSGLPNDRFSAERPEGSISTLTIQRTEQRDSAMYRCASTLATGEETQYFGPGTRLLVL.